A selection of T cell receptor beta chains follows, all from one sample in a study of blood T cell repertoires in COVID-19. Clones were read by immunoSEQ multiplex PCR, and TCRdb kept only the in-frame ones, dropping some. The sample lists 83,000 or so clones, about 75% occurring once. The specimen sequenced was peripheral blood. Every receptor here comes from a woman at least 80 years old with acute or convalescent COVID-19. Both conserved end residues are part of each CDR3. D genes are given only for firm matches. Clone size appears in some rows only: once, few, many, or a class for an expanded clone.

TRBV13	TRBJ2-1	-	TRBD1	TGTGCCAGCAGCTCTCGGACAGGCCGCTCCTACAATGAGCAGTTCTTC	CASSSRTGRSYNEQFF
TRBV9	TRBJ1-6	many	-	TGTGCCAGCAGCCAGGGGAGCCAGAGGTTAGGTTCACCCCTCCACTTT	CASSQGSQRLGSPLHF
TRBV7-2	TRBJ1-5	-	-	TGTGCCAGCAGCTTATCTGGCGGAATCAATCAGCCCCAGCATTTT	CASSLSGGINQPQHF
TRBV29-1	TRBJ1-2	-	-	TGCAGCGTTGATAACAGGGTTGGCTACACCTTC	CSVDNRVGYTF
TRBV27	TRBJ1-2	-	-	TGTGCCAGCAGTCCCCTCGGTGGAGGGTTGAGGGATGGCTACACCTTC	CASSPLGGGLRDGYTF
TRBV30	TRBJ2-5	-	-	TGTGCCTGGAGTGTCGAGTTTTTCGAGACCCAGTACTTC	CAWSVEFFETQYF
TRBV6-6	TRBJ2-3	-	TRBD1	TGTGCCAGCACAGGGACAGGGGTCCCAGATACGCAGTATTTT	CASTGTGVPDTQYF
TRBV5-1	TRBJ2-1	-	TRBD2	TGCGCCAGCAGCTTGATGAGCGGGAGCGGGGGTGAGCAGTTCTTC	CASSLMSGSGGEQFF
TRBV5-1	TRBJ2-7	few	TRBD2	TGCGCCAGCAGCCGGTGGACTAGCGGGAGCTCCTACGAGCAGTACTTC	CASSRWTSGSSYEQYF
TRBV7-2	TRBJ2-7	once	-	TGTGCCAGCAGCGGAATGGGAACGGCGACTAGCTCCTACGAGCAGTACTTC	CASSGMGTATSSYEQYF
TRBV2	TRBJ1-3	-	TRBD1	TGTGCCAGCAGTGAGGGACAGGGAAACACCATATATTTT	CASSEGQGNTIYF
TRBV19	TRBJ1-4	-	TRBD1	TGTGCCAGTAGCAGGACAGGAACTAATGAAAAACTGTTTTTT	CASSRTGTNEKLFF
TRBV28	TRBJ1-5	-	-	TGTGCCAGCAGTTTACCTACAGGTCAGAATCAGCCCCAGCATTTT	CASSLPTGQNQPQHF
TRBV29-1	TRBJ1-1	-	TRBD1	TGCAGCGTACATGGACAGGGGGGAATCAACACTGAAGCTTTCTTT	CSVHGQGGINTEAFF
TRBV7-3	TRBJ1-6	-	TRBD1	TGTGCCAGCAGCCCAGGACAGGGAGTTTCACCCCTCCACTTT	CASSPGQGVSPLHF
TRBV7-2	TRBJ2-2	-	TRBD2	TGTGCCAGCAGCCCGAAAAGCGGGGGCACCGGGGAGCTGTTTTTT	CASSPKSGGTGELFF
TRBV28	TRBJ1-2	-	-	TGTGCCAGCAGGACACATAGTGGGCATGGCTACACCTTC	CASRTHSGHGYTF
TRBV5-1	TRBJ2-7	few	TRBD2	TGCGCCAGCAGCCGACCGGGACTAGACTCTCACGAGCAGTACTTC	CASSRPGLDSHEQYF
TRBV30	TRBJ1-5	-	TRBD1	TGTGCCTGGAGTACAGGGGCGTACCAGCCCCAGCATTTT	CAWSTGAYQPQHF
TRBV5-1	TRBJ2-3	-	-	TGCGCCAGCACCGGGACTGGCACAGATACGCAGTATTTT	CASTGTGTDTQYF
TRBV5-6	TRBJ1-1	-	TRBD1	TGTGCCAGCAGCATTCCGGGACAGGGATACACTGAAGCTTTCTTT	CASSIPGQGYTEAFF
TRBV24-1	TRBJ1-4	-	TRBD1	TGTGCCACCAGTGATCCGGCAGGGGGCCTGACTGAAAAACTGTTTTTT	CATSDPAGGLTEKLFF
TRBV7-8	TRBJ1-1	-	TRBD1	TGTGCCAGCAGCTTAGGGGACAGGTTCACTGAAGCTTTCTTT	CASSLGDRFTEAFF
TRBV11-1	TRBJ2-3	-	-	TGTGCCAGCAGCTTAGCGCTTAGCGGTAGCACAGATACGCAGTATTTT	CASSLALSGSTDTQYF
TRBV18	TRBJ1-4	-	-	TGTGCCAGCTCACCACGTAGTCCGAATGAAAAACTGTTTTTT	CASSPRSPNEKLFF
TRBV5-1	TRBJ2-7	-	TRBD2	TGCGCCAGCAGCTTTAGCGGGGGGGTCACCTACGAGCAGTACTTC	CASSFSGGVTYEQYF
TRBV19	TRBJ1-2	-	TRBD1	TGTGCCAGTACCCCCGGACAGGAAAGATCTGGCTACACCTTC	CASTPGQERSGYTF
TRBV30	TRBJ1-5	-	-	TGTGCCTGGTCTCTCGGAGCTCAGCCCCAGCATTTT	CAWSLGAQPQHF
TRBV15	TRBJ1-3	-	TRBD1	TGTGCCACCAGTAGAAGGGACAGCTCTTATGGAAACACCATATATTTT	CATSRRDSSYGNTIYF
TRBV7-8	TRBJ1-2	-	TRBD1	TGTGCCAGCAGCCCCCATCGGGACAGAAACTATGGCTACACCTTC	CASSPHRDRNYGYTF
TRBV10-3	TRBJ2-7	-	TRBD2	TGTGCCATCAGGGGACTAGCTTCGAGGGAGCAGTACTTC	CAIRGLASREQYF
TRBV2	TRBJ1-6	-	-	TGTGCCAGCAGTGCCCGGGGGGCTAATTCACCCCTCCACTTT	CASSARGANSPLHF
TRBV27	TRBJ1-2	few	-	TGTGCCAGCAGTCTCAACTGGGCTTCAAACGGCTACACCTTC	CASSLNWASNGYTF
TRBV6-2/TRBV6-3	TRBJ2-1	-	TRBD2	TGTGCCAGCAGCCCCCGACTAGCGGGGGGGCGGGGTGAGCAGTTCTTC	CASSPRLAGGRGEQFF
TRBV5-1	TRBJ2-3	-	TRBD2	TGCGCCAGCAGCGGAAATAGCGGGCGCCACCCCACAGATACGCAGTATTTT	CASSGNSGRHPTDTQYF
TRBV5-1	TRBJ1-5	-	-	TGCGCCAGCAGCCCCTCGGGGGGCAATCAGCCCCAGCATTTT	CASSPSGGNQPQHF
TRBV12-3/TRBV12-4	TRBJ1-2	-	-	TGTGCCAGCAGTTTCGGGGGTCCCTATGGCTACACCTTC	CASSFGGPYGYTF
TRBV9	TRBJ2-1	-	TRBD1	TGTGCCAGCAGCGTTTGGGACAGGGGGTACAATGAGCAGTTCTTC	CASSVWDRGYNEQFF
TRBV5-1	TRBJ1-3	-	-	TGCGCCAGCAGCTTGGCCCCGACAGGAACTCACTCTGGAAACACCATATATTTT	CASSLAPTGTHSGNTIYF
TRBV19	TRBJ2-2	few	-	TGTGCCAGTAGGAGGTCAACGGGTTCCGATACCGGGGAGCTGTTTTTT	CASRRSTGSDTGELFF
TRBV5-6	TRBJ2-7	-	TRBD2	TGTGCCAGCAGCTTGGTAGCCGGGACTAGCGGGAGGATCCCCTACGAGCAGTACTTC	CASSLVAGTSGRIPYEQYF
TRBV18	TRBJ1-2	-	-	TGTGCCAGCTCACTCAGCGACAGGTCGTCCTATGGCTACACCTTC	CASSLSDRSSYGYTF
TRBV19	TRBJ2-6	-	TRBD1	TGTGCCAGTAGCCCGGACAGGCCCTCTGGGGCCAACGTCCTGACTTTC	CASSPDRPSGANVLTF
TRBV29-1	TRBJ1-1	-	-	TGCAGCGTTGAAGATTTGGGGGGGTCCAAAGCTTTCTTT	CSVEDLGGSKAFF
TRBV4-2	TRBJ2-5	-	TRBD2	TGTGCCAGCAGCCGACCTAGCGGGGGGGCTAGCGAGACCCAGTACTTC	CASSRPSGGASETQYF
TRBV6-1	TRBJ1-2	-	TRBD1	TGTGCCAGCAGTGAACACAGGGGCTATGGCTACACCTTC	CASSEHRGYGYTF
TRBV4-2	TRBJ2-3	few	TRBD2	TGTGCCAGCAGCCGGACTAGCGGGGGGCCCCTCACAGATACGCAGTATTTT	CASSRTSGGPLTDTQYF
TRBV27	TRBJ2-7	few	TRBD1	TGTGCCAGCAGACGGACAGGGCCCAACGCCTACGAGCAGTACTTC	CASRRTGPNAYEQYF
TRBV5-1	TRBJ1-6	-	TRBD1	TGCGCCAGCAGAGAAAGACAGGGGACTTCACCCCTCCACTTT	CASRERQGTSPLHF
TRBV6-6	TRBJ1-6	-	-	TGTGCCAGCAGTCCTGGTCTTCCAGGGTTCTTATGGAATTCACCCCTCCACTTT	CASSPGLPGFLWNSPLHF
TRBV29-1	TRBJ2-1	-	-	TGCAGCGTTGACGGGATCTCCTACAATGAGCAGTTCTTC	CSVDGISYNEQFF
TRBV7-8	TRBJ2-3	-	TRBD2	TGTGCCAGCAGTCAGGGGGGACTAGCGGGACGCACAGATACGCAGTATTTT	CASSQGGLAGRTDTQYF
TRBV30	TRBJ2-3	-	TRBD2	TGTGCCTGGAGTCCGGGACTAGCGGGGGGGAAATATACGCAGTATTTT	CAWSPGLAGGKYTQYF
TRBV19	TRBJ1-2	once	TRBD1	TGTGCCAGTAGTATAGAAGGAGGCAGGGGGCTTGATGGCTACACCTTC	CASSIEGGRGLDGYTF
TRBV5-1	TRBJ2-5	-	TRBD1	TGCGCCAGCAGCTTGGGGGGGACAGGTCGGCAAGAGACCCAGTACTTC	CASSLGGTGRQETQYF